The rows below give T cell receptor beta chains drawn from one sample of a study of response to subunit inactivated influenza vaccine. TCRdb reanalysed the RT-PCR reads using MiXCR and keeps one entry per CDR3 protein. The sample gives about 520,000 distinct CDR3 sequences, less than 30% of which show up once; 1.9% is in the top ten. Sequences were derived from CD4+ T cells sorted from PBMCs, sampled approximately 5 days after vaccination. The receptors stem from a man in his forties or fifties who received an inactivated influenza vaccine. CDR3s include the opening cysteine and the closing phenylalanine or tryptophan. A D gene is named only where the DNA matches it firmly. Clone size, where shown, is once, few, many, or a class for clones that have expanded.

V	J	D	length	size	CDR3	DNA
TRBV6-1	TRBJ1-5	TRBD1	15	NA	CASRPGTAYNQPQHF	TGTGCCAGCAGGCCAGGGACAGCGTACAATCAGCCCCAGCATTTT
TRBV24-1	TRBJ1-1	NA	12	NA	CATSGLNTEAFF	TGTGCCACCAGTGGTCTGAACACTGAAGCTTTCTTT
TRBV24-1	TRBJ2-3	TRBD1	17	few	CATSESRPGQGRDTQYF	TGTGCCACCAGTGAATCACGACCGGGACAGGGGCGCGATACGCAGTATTTT
TRBV20-1	TRBJ2-3	NA	16	few	CSATRGYTTGTDTQYF	TGCAGCGCGACCCGGGGCTATACGACTGGCACAGATACGCAGTATTTT
TRBV9	TRBJ2-7	NA	15	NA	CASSVADSPFHEQYF	TGTGCCAGCAGCGTAGCTGACTCCCCCTTCCACGAGCAGTACTTC
TRBV13	TRBJ2-3	TRBD2	12	once	CASSLSSGPQYF	TGTGCCAGCAGCCTCTCTAGCGGGCCTCAGTATTTT
TRBV20-1	TRBJ2-1	NA	14	many	CSASSGTSYNEQFF	TGCAGTGCTAGTAGCGGAACCTCCTACAATGAGCAGTTCTTC
TRBV24-1	TRBJ2-3	NA	15	NA	CATSEPASSADTQYF	TGTGCCACCAGTGAGCCAGCCTCTAGCGCAGATACGCAGTATTTT
TRBV18	TRBJ2-5	NA	14	few	CASSPIDSGETQYF	TGTGCCAGCTCACCTATCGATAGTGGAGAGACCCAGTACTTC
TRBV4-3	TRBJ2-7	TRBD2	16	few	CASSQGLAGDLLGQYF	TGCGCCAGCAGCCAAGGACTAGCGGGGGACCTCCTGGGGCAGTACTTC
TRBV20-1	TRBJ2-4	NA	12	NA	CSARNRANIQYF	TGCAGTGCTAGAAACAGGGCAAACATTCAGTACTTC
TRBV20-1	TRBJ2-7	TRBD2	16	NA	CSARDLFSGSSYEQYF	TGCAGTGCTAGAGATTTATTTAGCGGGAGCTCCTACGAGCAGTACTTC
TRBV3-1	TRBJ2-1	TRBD2	12	NA	CASSRLSGKQFF	TGTGCCAGCAGCCGCCTTAGCGGGAAACAGTTCTTC
TRBV7-2	TRBJ2-3	NA	18	NA	CASSLAIVGSTRTDTQYF	TGTGCCAGCAGCTTAGCGATCGTGGGATCAACCCGCACAGATACGCAGTATTTT
TRBV7-9	TRBJ2-1	TRBD2	15	many	CASSASGRPNNEQFF	TGTGCCAGCAGCGCTAGCGGGAGGCCAAACAATGAGCAGTTCTTC
TRBV10-3	TRBJ2-7	TRBD2	14	many	CAISVGLAVYEQYF	TGTGCCATCAGTGTGGGACTAGCGGTCTACGAGCAGTACTTC
TRBV6-2/TRBV6-3	TRBJ2-1	NA	15	NA	CASSSAVQLYNEQFF	TGTGCCAGCAGTTCAGCGGTTCAGCTTTACAATGAGCAGTTCTTC
TRBV6-2/TRBV6-3	TRBJ1-1	NA	17	few	CASRPSDSLFMNTEAFF	TGTGCCAGCAGACCCTCGGACAGCCTGTTCATGAACACTGAAGCTTTCTTT
TRBV4-2	TRBJ2-7	TRBD2	20	many	CASSQDWGLAGGSLSYEQYF	TGTGCCAGCAGCCAAGATTGGGGACTAGCGGGAGGGTCGCTCTCCTACGAGCAGTACTTC
TRBV9	TRBJ2-3	NA	18	NA	CASSPRALSSPFADTQYF	TGTGCCAGCAGCCCCCGAGCCCTTTCAAGCCCTTTTGCAGATACGCAGTATTTT
TRBV6-6	TRBJ2-1	NA	10	NA	CASSYSGRIF	TGTGCCAGCAGTTACTCGGGTAGGATCTTC
TRBV6-5	TRBJ2-5	NA	15	NA	CASSYRRVGVETQYF	TGTGCCAGCAGTTACCGGAGGGTTGGTGTAGAGACCCAGTACTTC
TRBV28	TRBJ1-4	NA	13	NA	CASSIRVREKLFF	TGTGCCAGCAGTATCAGGGTTCGGGAAAAACTGTTTTTT
TRBV5-1	TRBJ2-1	TRBD2	15	many	CASSLSGSSYNEQFF	TGCGCCAGCAGCCTTAGCGGGAGTTCCTACAATGAGCAGTTCTTC
TRBV10-3	TRBJ1-2	NA	14	NA	CAIRRSGSDYGYTF	TGTGCCATCAGGAGGTCTGGTTCCGACTATGGCTACACCTTC
TRBV6-5	TRBJ2-5	NA	15	few	CASSYGVRGTETQYF	TGTGCCAGCAGTTACGGGGTCAGGGGTACGGAGACCCAGTACTTC
TRBV6-1	TRBJ1-6	TRBD1	15	few	CASRGGGTDNSPLHF	TGTGCCAGCAGGGGGGGCGGGACAGATAATTCACCCCTCCACTTT